This TCR beta chain stems from a study of blood T cell repertoires in COVID-19 (dated by TCRdb to 2020 to 2022). With regard to the full study: ImmuneRACE Cohort 3 recovered participants were defined by two consecutive negative NP/OP PCR tests, healthcare professional clearance, or symptom resolution. Samples from collaborators originated in the United States, Italy and Spain and spanned both the acute and convalescent phases of COVID-19. The material from the prospective study consisted of cDNA or gDNA derived from T cells, B-cell-depleted T cells, or PBMCs. The dataset comprised deeply sampled blood TCRbeta repertoires from subjects exposed to, actively infected with, or recovered from COVID-19. The repertoires were made available in a free public database intended to serve as a resource for research on the immune response to SARS-CoV-2. The samples were drawn from the first 160 participants of the ongoing ImmuneRACE study and from over a thousand subjects provided by 6 global collaborators. Sample metadata almost always included a de-identified subject ID, COVID-19 status, age in years and sex. Where available, HLA class I and class II types were taken from metadata supplied by the sample provider and were not determined by assay-based typing. General study outcomes and caveats: The amount of clinical and demographic metadata varied by source and participant and was provided uncurated.

Between the V and J ends, shortened by 1 base and 0 bases respectively, the junction contains 13 bases. Reading from cysteine to phenylalanine, the CDR3 counts 18 amino acids. The retained sequence is limited to the CDR3, 54 bases, with the frame set at the first base. Taken from the germline V gene (reference sequence), the CDR1 and CDR2 loops are MNHEY and SMNVEV. The immunoSEQ Assay, a bias-controlled multiplex PCR, was used to amplify TCRbeta CDR3 regions from genomic DNA. The authors' pipeline ran thus. The number of nucleated cells in each sample was estimated by amplification of reference gene primers within the assay. Sequence reads were collapsed and filtered to measure the absolute abundance of every unique TCRbeta CDR3 rearrangement. For each sample, productive Simpson clonality was calculated as the square root of Simpson's diversity index across productive rearrangements. TCRdb holds this immuneACCESS table with in-frame rearrangements only. Some clones are missing; in checked studies, unresolved V genes explain under half, and the rest has no known cause. That table supplies the V and J calls and clone size; D and trimming were determined from the DNA. Present in this sample are a few hundred thousand clones, more than 75% of which were seen just once. The ten largest clones take up approximately 1.9% of the sample.

This clone appeared once. Its antigen specificity is not known. Base qualities were left out, and no much larger clone turns up one base away. Enrolling through a virtual design, the prospective study's participants ranged in age from roughly 18 to 89 years and lived across roughly 23 United States geographic areas. Cohort assignment in the prospective study relied on participant-reported clinical history from a screening survey and a study questionnaire. Each participant in the prospective study had whole blood, serum and a nasopharyngeal or oropharyngeal swab collected by mobile phlebotomists. Over a roughly 2-month period, participants in the prospective study had the option of providing additional blood draws and questionnaires. Before DNA extraction, blood samples from the prospective study were shipped at room temperature or frozen.

The clonotype comes from a man aged 35-49 years in a cohort exposed to, infected with or recovered from COVID-19 (not recorded which). The chain is made from TRBV27 and TRBJ1-6; a weak D assignment points to TRBD1 (6 bases agree). The sample comprised PBMCs or T cells enriched from blood (not recorded which). The CDR3 corresponds to CASSLWGGSSSYNSPLHF. The DNA sequence reads TGTGCCAGCAGTTTATGGGGGGGCTCGAGCTCCTATAATTCACCCCTCCACTTT.